This T cell receptor beta chain was observed in a study of post-analysis software for immune sequencing data. Findings and caveats of the study: Included in a set of four or five TRBV segments more frequent in patients than controls were TRBV5-6, TRBV5-1 and TRBV20-1.

Unique molecular identifiers featured in each of the TCR beta cDNA libraries. TCRdb re-derived calls from the PCR reads in MiXCR, one entry per CDR3 protein. Counted here are under 650,000 distinct CDR3 sequences, 44% occurring once; the ten biggest clones make up under 2%. Germline V gene data show CDR1 as MNHEY and CDR2 as SVGAGI. Trimming stripped 2 bases from V and 11 bases from J, with 18 bases between. This CDR3 comprises 14 residues. As concerns this clonotype: Antigen specificity is unknown.

Sequenced sample: blood. V usage is TRBV6-5 and J usage is TRBJ2-5; tentative D call: TRBD2 (5 bases). This clonotype originated in a girl under 18 with multiple sclerosis. CDR3 loop: CASSYSLASMEQYF. CDR3 in DNA: TGTGCCAGCAGTTACAGCCTAGCCAGTATGGAGCAGTACTTC.